This TCR beta chain was recovered during a study of blood T cell repertoires in COVID-19. Across about two dozen US areas, participants ranged in age from roughly 18 to 95 years. For recovered donors of Cohort 3, there were two negative PCRs, clearance, or symptom resolution. A remark on this clone: The CDR3 ends on some other residue instead of the conserved phenylalanine or tryptophan, so this is likely a read error. The DNA is omitted, as the CDR3 cannot be located on it reliably, and the CDR3 follows TCRdb's listing.

The CDR3 region is 11 residues in length, termini included. Germline V lookup: CDR1 MNHEY, CDR2 SMNVEV (reference sequence). Sequencing used immunoSEQ multiplex PCR; TCRdb keeps in-frame clones, though not all of them. The sample lists over 250,000 clones, nearly 90% occurring once. Sequencing was performed on PBMCs or T cells enriched from blood (not recorded which). This receptor was identified in a woman aged 55-69 years who had recovered from COVID-19. This chain connects TRBV27 to TRBJ2-7; TRBD1, the table's D call, was not compared with the DNA. The CDR3 spells CASSGTGPKNL.